Below, 5 T cell receptor beta chains from the same sample are listed, as sequenced in a study of OX40 agonist ivuxolimab in advanced cancers. The method was immunoSEQ multiplex PCR; TCRdb's version includes in-frame clones alone and lacks a portion of them. The table lists about 99,000 clones, approximately 95% of them singletons, with around 0.17% in the top ten. Material: CD4+ or CD8+ T cells sorted from blood, obtained in a trial of the OX40 agonist ivuxolimab. These receptors all stem from an adult with an advanced solid tumor such as melanoma, head and neck, liver or kidney cancer.

The chain joins TRBV5-1 to TRBJ2-2; D is uncertain. Germline V gene data show CDR1 as SGHRS and CDR2 as YFSETQ. V was trimmed by 5 bases and J by 0 bases, leaving 8 bases between them. CDR3 size: 14 residues. CDR3 residues: CASRGGANTGELFF. The CDR3 DNA follows: TGCGCCAGCAGGGGCGGCGCGAACACCGGGGAGCTGTTTTTT. The variable domain in full, with the rest retrieved from reference TRBV5-1 and TRBJ2-2, is KAGVTQTPRYLIKTRGQQVTLSCSPISGHRSVSWYQQTPGQGLQFLFEYFSETQRNKGNFPGRFSGRQFSNSRSEMNVSTLELGDSALYLCASRGGANTGELFFGEGSRLTVL.

Note on this clone: Other DNA sequences in this sample translate to the same CDR3. This chain's CDR3 is CASSPPSALTDTQYF. The CDR3 region has the DNA TGTGCCAGCAGCCCCCCTAGTGCCCTGACAGATACGCAGTATTTT. V gene TRBV28 combines with J gene TRBJ2-3, with no clear D. The CDR3 sequence is 15 residues long. The V gene lost 6 bases and the J gene lost 3 bases, with 16 bases spanning the gap. Germline-derived CDR1 and CDR2 are MDHEN and SYDVKM.

V usage is TRBV5-1 and J usage is TRBJ1-2, with a possible D match to TRBD1 (5 bases). From germline, CDR1 is SGHRS and CDR2 YFSETQ. V lost 0 bases and J 4 bases, leaving 13 bases between the germline ends. This CDR3 comprises 15 residues. CDR3 nucleotide sequence: TGCGCCAGCAGCTTGGCAGGGACCGCGCCCTATGGCTACACCTTC. Its protein product is CASSLAGTAPYGYTF.

This clone was observed a single time. The chain recombines TRBV28 with TRBJ1-6, with TRBD1 as a possible D gene (5 bases). V shed 6 bases and J shed 5 bases, with 20 bases lying between them. Germline CDR1 MDHEN, CDR2 SYDVKM. The CDR3 runs to 17 residues. The CDR3: CASRRRLGVADNSPLHF. CDR3 nucleotide sequence: TGTGCCAGCAGACGGCGGTTGGGGGTTGCGGATAATTCACCCCTCCACTTT.

V and J are TRBV18 and TRBJ1-6; 7 bases fit TRBD1. Trimming at V came to 6 bases and at J to 5 bases, leaving 4 bases not matched to a gene. CDR1 and CDR2 (germline): KGHSH, LQKENI. The CDR3 loop spans 14 amino acids. The CDR3 protein is CASSLTGDNSPLHF. The CDR3 DNA reads TGTGCCAGCTCGCTAACAGGGGATAATTCACCCCTCCACTTT. The whole variable domain, filled in from reference TRBV18 and TRBJ1-6, reads NAGVMQNPRHLVRRRGQEARLRCSPMKGHSHVYWYRQLPEEGLKFMVYLQKENIIDESGMPKERFSAEFPKEGPSILRIQQVVRGDSAAYFCASSLTGDNSPLHFGNGTRLTVT.